The clone carrying this T cell receptor beta chain has just a few counts. Its specificity is not known. MiXCR, applied by TCRdb to the 5' RACE reads, yields one record per CDR3 protein. The sample contains hundreds of thousands of distinct CDR3 sequences, about a sixth of which appear only once. The data originate from a study of T cells after yellow fever vaccination. Study background: The SMART-Seq v4 Ultra Low Input method served to prepare the low-cell-number fractions. Study results and caveats: Within FACS-sorted repertoires, abundant clonotypes contaminating from the bulk population could be present.

The CDR3 loop spans 20 amino acids. This chain uses TRBV21-1 with TRBJ1-1; the D call in the table, TRBD1, was not verified against the DNA. TRBV21-1 is a pseudogene. The clonotype originates from a young man who received the YFV17D yellow fever vaccine. The sequenced sample was PBMCs, obtained 5 days after the first yellow fever vaccination. The CDR3 DNA reads as TGTGCCAGCAGCAAAAGAACTGACGACAGGGGGCCTGTCGATAACACTGAAGCTTTCTTT. It encodes CASSKRTDDRGPVDNTEAFF.